This T cell receptor (beta chain) was identified in a study of response to subunit inactivated influenza vaccine. Overall study results and limits: The authors offered the suggestion that each seasonal influenza vaccination recruits few new T cells.

In TCRdb, the RT-PCR reads were re-called with MiXCR into one record per CDR3 protein. The sample lists approximately 700,000 distinct CDR3 sequences, approximately 14% occurring once. This clonotype was found many times. The antigen remains undetermined. Trimming pared 8 bases from V and 7 bases from J, leaving 15 bases between. The germline CDR1 and CDR2 sequences are MNHEY and SVGEGT. The CDR3 runs to 13 residues. The chain links TRBV6-2 or TRBV6-3 to TRBJ2-1; TRBD1 might be the D (6 bases). The source of this sequence is a man in his fifties who received an inactivated influenza vaccine. Sequencing was performed on PBMCs from blood, taken 14 to 15 days before vaccination. Here the CDR3 DNA reads TGTGCCAGCTCCGGACAGAGCAGGAATGAGCAGTTCTTC. Encoded protein: CASSGQSRNEQFF.